These 4 T cell receptor beta chains originate from one sample sequenced in a study of blood T cell repertoires in COVID-19. TCRdb's table, derived via immunoSEQ multiplex PCR, lists solely in-frame clones and lacks some. The table records some 66,000 clones, about 86% of them present only once. The sequencing input was peripheral blood. The receptors shown here come from a man aged 45 to 65 with active COVID-19.

V usage is TRBV5-5 and J usage is TRBJ2-5; 7 bases map to TRBD2. CDR3 length: 16 amino acids. V shed 4 bases and J 1 base; nucleotides not matched to a gene: 10. CDR1 is SGHKS, CDR2 YYEKEE, per germline (reference sequence). The CDR3: CASSPNLGGSQETQYF. The CDR3, as DNA: TGTGCCAGCAGCCCAAACTTGGGGGGGTCCCAAGAGACCCAGTACTTC.

The chain links TRBV19 to TRBJ1-1; possibly TRBD1 for D (6 bases). V shed 7 bases and J shed 7 bases, with 16 bases lying between them. The CDR3 sequence is 13 residues long. CDR1 LNHDA and CDR2 SQIVND come from the germline V gene (reference sequence). The chain's CDR3 is CASTPLGGGEAFF. The CDR3 DNA is TGTGCCAGTACCCCCCTTGGGGGCGGTGAAGCTTTCTTT.

The chain carries TRBV5-6 and TRBJ2-3; TRBD1 aligns across 9 bases. CDR1 is SGHDT and CDR2 is YYEEEE in the germline V gene. J was trimmed by 1 base and V by 4 bases; bases with no gene match: 4. The CDR3 spans 15 residues. DNA of the CDR3: TGTGCCAGCAGCCTTACAGGGGGCGGCACAGATACGCAGTATTTT. Translation: CASSLTGGGTDTQYF.

This sequence joins TRBV7-9 and TRBJ1-1; the D is unclear. V lost 3 bases, J lost 9 bases, and 11 bases lay in between. This CDR3 region has 12 residues. CDR1 is SEHNR, CDR2 FQNEAQ, per germline (reference sequence). The CDR3 region has the DNA TGTGCCAGCAGCTTCGACACGTCCCAAGCTTTCTTT. This encodes CASSFDTSQAFF.